The 21 T cell receptor beta chains below all came from one sample that was sequenced in a study of cytomegalovirus exposure and HLA in healthy donors. Amplification used 60 Vbeta primers and 13 Jbeta primers. TCRdb keeps only in-frame clones here, not all; method: immunoSEQ multiplex PCR. The data contain around 170,000 clones, around 80% of them seen just once; the ten biggest clones take up around 1.4%. The sequenced sample was PBMCs. The receptors originated from a girl aged 10-17 years in good health and CMV-seropositive.

The V gene is TRBV7-6, the J gene TRBJ1-3; no reliable D call. This CDR3 spans 15 amino acids. V lost 0 bases and J 0 bases, leaving 6 bases between the germline ends. Germline V gene lookup returns CDR1 SGHVS and CDR2 FNYEAQ. In nucleotides, the CDR3 is TGTGCCAGCAGCTTAGCGTGGGCCTCTGGAAACACCATATATTTT. Translating gives CASSLAWASGNTIYF.

This clone has just a few counts. The rearrangement links TRBV4-2 to TRBJ2-3; 8 nucleotides agree with TRBD1. The CDR3 contains 15 residues. Germline V gene sequence: CDR1 LGHNA, CDR2 YNFKEQ. The J segment lost 2 bases and the V segment lost 6 bases, leaving 7 bases of the junction unmatched. The CDR3 DNA follows: TGTGCCAGCAGTAGAGGGACAGGAGACACAGATACGCAGTATTTT. Amino acid sequence: CASSRGTGDTDTQYF.

J is TRBJ2-3 and V is TRBV30; 9 bases are shared with TRBD2. V lost 8 bases and J lost 3; bases outside the gene matches: 3. This CDR3 has 12 residues. Germline CDR1 and CDR2: GTSNPN and SVGIG (reference sequence). CDR3 coding DNA: TGTGCCCTAGCGGGAAAGACAGATACGCAGTATTTT. This encodes CALAGKTDTQYF.

The chain links TRBV11-3 to TRBJ1-1; 11 positions agree with TRBD1. Germline V gene sequence: CDR1 SGHNT, CDR2 YENEEA. Germline trimming cut 3 bases from V and 4 bases from J; bases unmatched to any gene: 1. There are 14 residues in the CDR3. The CDR3: CASSFGTGGTEAFF. The CDR3, as DNA: TGTGCCAGCAGCTTTGGGACAGGGGGCACTGAAGCTTTCTTT.

Remarks on this clone: At the DNA level, this CDR3 is encoded by other sequences in the same sample as well. The rearrangement uses TRBV27 and TRBJ1-1; no definite D call. The germline V and J ends were trimmed by 3 bases and 1 base, with 6 bases remaining between them. Germline CDR1 is MNHEY and CDR2 is SMNVEV (reference sequence). The CDR3 spans 13 residues. Written as DNA, the CDR3 is TGTGCCAGCAGTTTGAGAGAGAACACTGAAGCTTTCTTT. Its protein is CASSLRENTEAFF.

The chain recombines TRBV6-6 with TRBJ2-5; TRBD2 agrees at 9 bases. The CDR3 consists of 16 residues. V was pared by 2 bases and J by 5 bases, with 9 bases of the junction left unmatched. Germline values: CDR1 MNHNY, CDR2 SVGAGI (reference sequence). CDR3 sequence: CASSYGASGRKETQYF. In DNA, the CDR3 is TGTGCCAGCAGTTACGGGGCCAGCGGGAGGAAGGAGACCCAGTACTTC.

The genes are TRBV30 and TRBJ1-4; no clear D. The CDR3 extends over 12 amino acids. Deletions cut 0 bases from V and 7 bases from J, with 6 bases between. Per germline, CDR1 GTSNPN and CDR2 SVGIG (reference sequence). For the CDR3, the DNA is TGTGCCTGGAGTGTAATCCGTGAAAAACTGTTTTTT. This encodes CAWSVIREKLFF.

The rearrangement joins TRBV4-1 to TRBJ2-7, with 7 bases matching TRBD1. The CDR3 extends over 15 amino acids. The junction had 12 bases not matched to a gene; V was cut back by 8 bases and J by 2 bases. Germline CDR1 MGHRA, CDR2 YSYEKL. DNA of the CDR3: TGCGCCAGCCAATCTAAGACAGGGACCCCCTACGAGCAGTACTTC. It yields the protein CASQSKTGTPYEQYF.

The chain recombines TRBV19 with TRBJ2-6, with D possibly being TRBD1 (5 bases). Between the trimmed V and J ends, which lost 9 bases and 4 bases, there was a span of 19 bases. CDR3 length: 16 residues. Germline V CDR1 and CDR2: LNHDA, SQIVND (reference sequence). CDR3 residues: CASRQAGSAGANVLTF. The CDR3 nucleotides are TGTGCCAGCCGTCAGGCAGGGTCCGCCGGGGCCAACGTCCTGACTTTC.

V usage is TRBV5-4 and J usage is TRBJ2-7; possibly TRBD1 for D (6 bases). The CDR3 is 14 residues long. Germline V gene data show CDR1 as SGHNT and CDR2 as YYREEE (reference sequence). Trimming shortened V by 1 base and J by 6 bases, and 14 bases separated the two germline ends. CDR3 coding DNA: TGTGCCAGCAGCTTGTCGGCAGGGGTGAGCGAGCAGTACTTC. Its translation: CASSLSAGVSEQYF.

The sample holds one count of this clone. The chain recombines TRBV19 with TRBJ2-5; TRBD2 matches at 8 bases. The CDR3 spans 14 residues. Germline loops: CDR1 LNHDA, CDR2 SQIVND (reference sequence). Losses at the gene ends were 3 bases for V and 11 bases for J; bases not matched to a gene: 11. Here the CDR3 reads CASSILQGQREQYF. CDR3 DNA: TGTGCCAGTAGTATCCTGCAGGGGCAGCGGGAGCAGTACTTC.

This sequence joins TRBV25-1 and TRBJ1-2; TRBD1 might be the D (5 bases). V was cut by 7 bases and J by 4 bases, with 7 bases left in between. The CDR3 totals 11 residues. Germline values: CDR1 MGHDK, CDR2 SYGVNS. The CDR3 protein is CASTDSYGYTF. The CDR3 DNA reads TGTGCCAGCACAGACAGCTATGGCTACACCTTC.

This rearrangement joins TRBV6-5 to TRBJ1-1, with D possibly TRBD1 on 6 matching bases. Germline V lookup: CDR1 MNHEY, CDR2 SVGAGI. The CDR3 is 13 residues long. V was pared by 6 bases and J by 3 bases, with 11 bases between. The CDR3: CASSRGSYTEAFF. In DNA form, the CDR3 reads TGTGCCAGCAGCAGGGGAAGTTACACTGAAGCTTTCTTT.

The chain uses TRBV5-1 and TRBJ1-2; a weak D match, TRBD1 (6 bases). The CDR3 runs 13 residues. V lost 3 bases and J lost 2, with 8 bases in between. In germline, CDR1 is SGHRS, CDR2 YFSETQ. CDR3 residues: CASSSQGNYGYTF. CDR3 nucleotides: TGCGCCAGCAGCTCGCAGGGGAACTATGGCTACACCTTC.

V gene TRBV4-2 combines with J gene TRBJ2-2; 9 nucleotides align to TRBD1. The V and J ends lost 2 bases and 1 base, in that order; junction bases with no gene match: 2. The CDR3 runs to 16 residues. Germline V gene sequence: CDR1 LGHNA, CDR2 YNFKEQ. CDR3 sequence reads: CASSQQDRGNTGELFF. In DNA form, the CDR3 reads TGTGCCAGCAGCCAACAGGACAGGGGGAACACCGGGGAGCTGTTTTTT.

The genes are TRBV5-1 and TRBJ1-1, with 9 nucleotides matching TRBD1. V dropped 0 bases and J dropped 6; count of bases not matched to a gene: 3. The germline V gene encodes CDR1 SGHRS and CDR2 YFSETQ. The length of the CDR3 is 14 residues. The CDR3 DNA reads TGCGCCAGCAGCTTGGGGGACAGGGCGGCTGAAGCTTTCTTT. Amino acid sequence: CASSLGDRAAEAFF.

This clone showed up just a few times. This chain joins TRBV5-5 and TRBJ2-1, with 11 bases that match TRBD2. From germline, CDR1 is SGHKS and CDR2 YYEKEE (reference sequence). V gave up 3 bases and J gave up 7 bases; unmatched junction bases: 9. This CDR3 region has 16 residues. In nucleotides, the CDR3 is TGTGCCAGCAGCTCATCTAGCGGGAGGTGGTGGAATGAGCAGTTCTTC. It translates to CASSSSSGRWWNEQFF.

The genes are TRBV7-9 and TRBJ1-2, with TRBD1 as a possible D gene (6 bases). Trimming took 0 bases from V and 6 from J, leaving 11 bases between them. The CDR3 length is 14 residues. Germline V gives CDR1 SEHNR, CDR2 FQNEAQ (reference sequence). The CDR3 loop is CASSLADSAHGYTF. The CDR3, as DNA: TGTGCCAGCAGCTTAGCGGACAGTGCCCATGGCTACACCTTC.

About this clone: A read error may account for a junction end that differs from germline. J is TRBJ1-1 and V is TRBV7-9; 8 nucleotides agree with TRBD1. Germline V gene lookup returns CDR1 SEHNR and CDR2 FQNEAQ (reference sequence). The length of the CDR3 is 12 residues. The CDR3 region is CAGRGPNSEAFF. The CDR3 DNA reads TGTGCCGGCAGGGGGCCCAATTCGGAAGCTTTCTTT.

The gene calls are TRBV7-9 and TRBJ1-2; TRBD1 might be the D (5 bases). The germline gives CDR1 SEHNR, CDR2 FQNEAQ (reference sequence). This CDR3 is built from 14 residues. V was pared by 0 bases and J by 5 bases, with 10 bases between. CDR3 region: CASSLAQGSYGYTF. The CDR3 region has the DNA TGTGCCAGCAGCTTAGCTCAGGGATCTTATGGCTACACCTTC.

V and J are TRBV6-1 and TRBJ1-2, with D perhaps matching TRBD1 (6 bases). Between the trimmed V and J ends, which lost 8 bases and 4 bases, there was a span of 11 bases. CDR1 is MNHNS, CDR2 SASEGT, per germline. The CDR3 has 12 residues. The CDR3, as DNA: TGTGCCAGCCCGGACAGTGCCTATGGCTACACCTTC. Protein sequence: CASPDSAYGYTF.